Below, 27 T cell receptor beta chains from the same sample are listed, as sequenced in a study of blood T cell repertoires in COVID-19. TCRdb's copy holds only in-frame clones and misses some; the assay was immunoSEQ multiplex PCR. The sample has approximately 22,000 clones, approximately 92% seen once; the top ten hold roughly 7%. Sequencing input: peripheral blood. Every receptor here comes from a man between 70 and 80 years old with active COVID-19.

J is TRBJ2-2 and V is TRBV5-4, with D hard to call. The germline V and J ends were trimmed by 4 bases and 9 bases, with 10 bases remaining between them. This CDR3 spans 12 amino acids. Germline values: CDR1 SGHNT, CDR2 YYREEE (reference sequence). Here the CDR3 DNA reads TGTGCCAGCAGCCCTGGGCCGAGGGAGCTGTTTTTT. Translating gives CASSPGPRELFF.

A single count supports this clone. The rearrangement links TRBV20-1 to TRBJ2-3, with 8 positions matching TRBD1. Germline CDR1 is DFQATT and CDR2 is SNEGSKA (reference sequence). This CDR3 has 15 amino acids. V dropped 3 bases and J dropped 5; count of bases not matched to a gene: 10. CDR3 nucleotide sequence: TGCAGTGCTAGTCTCCACGCACAGGGGGGAGATACGCAGTATTTT. As protein: CSASLHAQGGDTQYF.

This clone was seen once. The chain recombines TRBV30 with TRBJ1-2, with D unclear. CDR1 and CDR2 (germline): GTSNPN, SVGIG (reference sequence). The CDR3 sequence is 13 residues long. The V and J ends lost 4 bases and 2 bases respectively, with 11 bases between them. Written as DNA, the CDR3 is TGTGCCTGGACCGGAACAGAGAACTATGGCTACACCTTC. This gives the protein CAWTGTENYGYTF. Full variable domain (remainder filled in from reference TRBV30 and TRBJ1-2): SQTIHQWPATLVQPVGSPLSLECTVEGTSNPNLYWYRQAAGRGLQLLFYSVGIGQISSEVPQNLSASRPQDRQFILSSKKLLLSDSGFYLCAWTGTENYGYTFGSGTRLTVV.

This sequence joins TRBV19 and TRBJ2-3, with 7 bases fitting TRBD2. The CDR3 is 16 amino acids. Trimming at V came to 5 bases and at J to 3 bases, leaving 11 bases not matched to a gene. Germline V CDR1 and CDR2: LNHDA, SQIVND (reference sequence). The chain's CDR3 is CASSPRPSGLTDTQYF. The CDR3 DNA reads as TGTGCCAGTAGTCCACGCCCTAGCGGATTAACAGATACGCAGTATTTT.

The rearrangement uses TRBV3-1 (or the pseudogene TRBV3-2) and TRBJ1-1; 8 bases line up with TRBD1. Germline CDR1 LGHDT, CDR2 YNNKEL (reference sequence). CDR3 length: 14 amino acids. J gave up 5 bases and V 4 bases, and 6 bases lay outside the gene matches. CDR3 protein: CASSPQGAVTEAFF. The DNA of the CDR3 is TGTGCCAGCAGCCCTCAGGGGGCTGTGACTGAAGCTTTCTTT.

The chain employs TRBV4-3 and TRBJ2-7; no firm D call. In germline, CDR1 is LGHNA, CDR2 YSLEER. This CDR3 has 15 amino acids. With 0 bases removed from V and 2 bases from J, the gap between germline ends came to 11 bases. CDR3 coding DNA: TGCGCCAGCAGCCAAGACAGTGTTGGGCCCTACGAGCAGTACTTC. This translates into CASSQDSVGPYEQYF.

The V and J genes are TRBV19 and TRBJ2-3; 12 bases align to TRBD2. The ends lost 4 bases at V and 10 bases at J; junction bases unmatched: 6. CDR1 and CDR2 from the germline V gene are LNHDA and SQIVND (reference sequence). CDR3 size: 14 residues. CDR3 coding DNA: TGTGCCAGTAGTACTAGCGGGAGGGGTGGTGCGCAGTATTTT. It is translated as CASSTSGRGGAQYF.

The V call is TRBV5-1, the J call TRBJ2-3; D is possibly TRBD1 (7 bases). Germline-derived CDR1 and CDR2 are SGHRS and YFSETQ. The V end was cut by 0 bases, the J end by 1 base, with 9 bases between. CDR3 length: 15 residues. CDR3 residues: CASSLGGTGTDTQYF. For the CDR3, the DNA is TGCGCCAGCAGCTTGGGCGGGACAGGCACAGATACGCAGTATTTT.

The rearrangement uses TRBV4-2 and TRBJ1-2; the match to TRBD1 covers 10 bases. Germline loops: CDR1 LGHNA, CDR2 YNFKEQ. The V gene end was trimmed by 1 base and the J gene end by 3 bases; junction bases not matched to a gene: 8. CDR3 size: 17 residues. The CDR3 sequence is CASSQGLGTGEYYGYTF. CDR3 in DNA: TGTGCCAGCAGCCAAGGCCTAGGGACAGGGGAATACTATGGCTACACCTTC.

The CDR3 spells CASSDPTLLTLHF. In DNA form, the CDR3 reads TGTGCCAGCAGTGATCCTACCCTCCTTACCCTCCACTTT. The J gene is TRBJ1-6, the V gene TRBV6-1, with no clear D. The ends were cut back, 3 bases at V and 14 bases at J, with 14 bases in the middle. The germline V gene has CDR1 MNHNS and CDR2 SASEGT. This CDR3 is 13 amino acids long.

Only a few counts were recorded for this clone. The CDR3 sequence: CASSLARDSPLHF. The CDR3 nucleotides are TGCGCCAGCAGCTTGGCCCGGGATTCACCCCTCCACTTT. The rearrangement joins TRBV5-1 to TRBJ1-6; D remains ambiguous. Trimming left V 0 bases short and J 8 bases short, with 6 bases between. The germline V gene has CDR1 SGHRS and CDR2 YFSETQ. The CDR3 has 13 residues.

Concerning this clone: A junction boundary mismatches the germline segment, possibly from a read error. The chain links TRBV20-1 to TRBJ1-2; D is perhaps TRBD1 (5 bases). CDR1 is DFQATT, CDR2 SNEGSKA, per germline (reference sequence). The CDR3 is made up of 10 amino acids. The CDR3, as DNA: TGCAGTGCTAGGCCGGGGGACGGCAACTTC. It translates to CSARPGDGNF.

The chain combines TRBV28 with TRBJ1-1, with D hard to call. The length of the CDR3 is 14 residues. Germline V lookup: CDR1 MDHEN, CDR2 SYDVKM. V lost 4 bases, J lost 1 base, and 10 bases lay in between. CDR3 sequence: CASSWAIRNTEAFF. CDR3 bases: TGTGCCAGCAGTTGGGCCATTCGGAACACTGAAGCTTTCTTT.

The chain combines TRBV7-8 with TRBJ1-1, with TRBD1 matching 9 bases. The germline V gene has CDR1 SGHVS and CDR2 FQNEAQ. V was pared by 3 bases and J by 4 bases, with 3 bases of the junction left unmatched. CDR3 size: 14 residues. CDR3 residues: CASSLPGQGTEAFF. The CDR3 nucleotides read TGTGCCAGCAGCTTGCCGGGACAGGGCACTGAAGCTTTCTTT.

This chain connects TRBV7-2 to TRBJ2-7; tentatively, D is TRBD1 (5 bases). Germline assignment: CDR1 SGHTA and CDR2 FQGNSA. Trimming pared 5 bases from V and 8 bases from J, leaving 16 bases between. This CDR3 comprises 13 residues. CDR3: CASSLQEGIKQYF. CDR3 coding DNA: TGTGCCAGCAGCCTACAGGAAGGGATCAAGCAGTACTTC.

V is TRBV3-1 (or the pseudogene TRBV3-2) and J is TRBJ2-2; D is possibly TRBD1 (6 bases). This CDR3 spans 17 amino acids. Germline CDR1 reads LGHDT; CDR2 reads YNNKEL (reference sequence). V was cut by 4 bases and J by 1 base, with 16 bases left in between. CDR3 sequence reads: CASSRPPGHQNTGELFF. As DNA, the CDR3 is TGTGCCAGCAGCCGACCCCCGGGACACCAGAACACCGGGGAGCTGTTTTTT.

This clone was detected a few times. The chain recombines TRBV6-2 or TRBV6-3 with TRBJ2-7; D perhaps matches TRBD1 (5 bases). The CDR3 is 13 amino acids. Germline CDR1 and CDR2: MNHEY and SVGEGT. With 4 bases removed from V and 4 bases from J, the gap between germline ends came to 11 bases. The CDR3 protein is CASSSGWSYEQYF. DNA for the CDR3: TGTGCCAGCAGTTCAGGGTGGTCATACGAGCAGTACTTC.

CDR3 region: CASFAGVVGNQPQHF. The DNA for the CDR3 is TGTGCCAGCTTCGCGGGGGTGGTGGGCAATCAGCCCCAGCATTTT. This rearrangement joins TRBV2 to TRBJ1-5, with D perhaps TRBD1 (5 bases). The CDR3 contains 15 residues. Per germline, CDR1 SNHLY and CDR2 FYNNEI. Trimming cost V 8 bases and J 2 bases, with 16 bases left between them.

The chain uses TRBV30 and TRBJ1-5; 9 nucleotides agree with TRBD1. Germline V gene lookup returns CDR1 GTSNPN and CDR2 SVGIG (reference sequence). This CDR3 has 16 residues. Trimming took 4 bases from V and 4 from J; bases not matched to a gene: 11. CDR3 sequence reads: CAWNPPGTGKNQPQHF. For the CDR3, the DNA is TGTGCCTGGAATCCTCCCGGGACAGGGAAAAATCAGCCCCAGCATTTT.

The chain is built from TRBV4-1 and TRBJ1-4, with D tentatively TRBD1 (6 bases). Trimming pared 4 bases from V and 6 bases from J, leaving 15 bases between. This CDR3 spans 15 amino acids. Germline CDR1 MGHRA, CDR2 YSYEKL. The CDR3 loop is CASSPHGGADEKLFF. CDR3 nucleotides: TGCGCCAGCAGCCCCCATGGGGGGGCTGATGAAAAACTGTTTTTT.

The chain has TRBV5-4 and TRBJ1-1; possible D gene TRBD1, 5 bases. Germline loops: CDR1 SGHNT, CDR2 YYREEE (reference sequence). The CDR3 is 12 amino acids. Trimming removed 4 bases from V and 5 bases from J, with 9 bases in between. CDR3 amino acids: CASSAKGTEAFF. In DNA form, the CDR3 reads TGTGCCAGCAGCGCTAAGGGGACTGAAGCTTTCTTT.

This chain links TRBV28 with TRBJ2-7, with 10 bases that match TRBD2. Unmatched junction bases numbered 7, after V lost 2 bases and J lost 0 bases. Per germline, CDR1 MDHEN and CDR2 SYDVKM. The CDR3 extends over 17 amino acids. Here the CDR3 DNA reads TGTGCCAGCAGTTTAGCTACTAGCGGGACTAGCTCCTACGAGCAGTACTTC. Protein: CASSLATSGTSSYEQYF.

The rearrangement links TRBV9 to TRBJ1-2, with D unresolved. The germline V gene has CDR1 SGDLS and CDR2 YYNGEE. The CDR3 spans 17 residues. V lost 0 bases to trimming and J lost 3 bases, with 18 bases between them. CDR3 residues: CASSVGSGGQTHYGYTF. The CDR3 DNA reads TGTGCCAGCAGCGTAGGATCTGGAGGGCAGACCCACTATGGCTACACCTTC.

The CDR3 DNA reads as TGTGCCAGCAGCCAAGGTGGGACAGGGGCTGGAAACACCATATATTTT. Its protein is CASSQGGTGAGNTIYF. This chain joins TRBV4-2 and TRBJ1-3; 10 nucleotides agree with TRBD1. Germline V CDR1 and CDR2: LGHNA, YNFKEQ. The CDR3 sequence is 16 residues long. V lost 1 base, J lost 2 bases, and 2 bases stayed unmatched.

V gene TRBV4-3 combines with J gene TRBJ1-4, with 7 bases fitting TRBD1. Germline V gene lookup returns CDR1 LGHNA and CDR2 YSLEER. The CDR3 length is 13 residues. J was trimmed by 11 bases and V by 1 base; bases with no gene match: 4. The CDR3 protein is CASSQGTGEKLFF. CDR3 DNA: TGCGCCAGCAGCCAAGGTACAGGGGAGAAACTGTTTTTT.

The rearrangement uses TRBV7-2 and TRBJ1-1; no reliable D call. V lost 5 bases and J 0 bases, leaving 10 bases between the germline ends. The CDR3 covers 14 residues. Germline V lookup: CDR1 SGHTA, CDR2 FQGNSA. CDR3 sequence (DNA): TGTGCCAGCAGCCCTCGGGGTCTGAACACTGAAGCTTTCTTT. It translates to CASSPRGLNTEAFF. The full variable domain, with the rest looked up from reference TRBV7-2 and TRBJ1-1, is GAGVSQSPSNKVTEKGKDVELRCDPISGHTALYWYRQSLGQGLEFLIYFQGNSAPDKSGLPSDRFSAERTGGSVSTLTIQRTQQEDSAVYLCASSPRGLNTEAFFGQGTRLTVV.

The V and J genes are TRBV5-1 and TRBJ2-5; no clear D gene. Germline-derived CDR1 and CDR2 are SGHRS and YFSETQ. The CDR3 covers 14 residues. Trimming took 0 bases from V and 5 from J, leaving 11 bases between them. CDR3 sequence: CASSLERSRETQYF. The DNA for the CDR3 is TGCGCCAGCAGCTTGGAGCGCTCGCGGGAGACCCAGTACTTC.